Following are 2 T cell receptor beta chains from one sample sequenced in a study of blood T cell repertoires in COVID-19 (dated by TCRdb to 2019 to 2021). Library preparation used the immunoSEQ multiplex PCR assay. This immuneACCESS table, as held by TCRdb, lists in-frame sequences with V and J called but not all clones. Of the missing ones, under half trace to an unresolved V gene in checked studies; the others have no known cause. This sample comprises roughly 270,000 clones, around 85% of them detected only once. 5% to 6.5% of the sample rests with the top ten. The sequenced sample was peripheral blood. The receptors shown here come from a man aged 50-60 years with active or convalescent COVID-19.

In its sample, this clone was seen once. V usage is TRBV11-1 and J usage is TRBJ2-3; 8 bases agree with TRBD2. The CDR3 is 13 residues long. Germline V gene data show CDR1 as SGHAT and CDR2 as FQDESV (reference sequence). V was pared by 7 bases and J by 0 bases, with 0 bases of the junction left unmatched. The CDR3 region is CASTSGSTDTQYF. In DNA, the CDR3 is TGTGCCAGCACTAGCGGGAGCACAGATACGCAGTATTTT.

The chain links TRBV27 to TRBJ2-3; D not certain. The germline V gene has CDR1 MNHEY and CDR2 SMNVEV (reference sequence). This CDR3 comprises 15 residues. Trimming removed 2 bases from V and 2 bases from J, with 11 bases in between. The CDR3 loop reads CASSLNPRNTDTQYF. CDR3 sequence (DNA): TGTGCCAGCAGTTTAAACCCTAGAAACACAGATACGCAGTATTTT.